This T cell receptor beta chain came from a study of cytomegalovirus exposure and HLA in healthy donors. Primers included in the PCR were 60 Vbeta and 13 Jbeta primers. Libraries were prepared by immunoSEQ multiplex PCR; TCRdb keeps only in-frame clonotypes and omits some of them. The sample has about 160,000 clones; roughly 84% are singletons. This CDR3 is built from 13 residues. The germline gives CDR1 LGHNA, CDR2 YNFKEQ. V was pared by 1 base and J by 11 bases, with 12 bases between. About this clone: Its specificity is not known.

Study conclusions and caveats: Later analysis indicated greater clonal expansion among HLA-associated TCR beta chains than among equally common other chains. Specific recognition of CMV antigens was confirmed in vitro for a few chains (all CMV-associated). Previously analyzed data showed that most TCR beta V segments were productive at a frequency of about 90% or about 30%.

This receptor was taken from a man between 18 and 35 years old in good health and CMV-seropositive. Input material: PBMCs. The chain employs TRBV4-2 and TRBJ1-5, with D perhaps matching TRBD1 (5 bases). For the CDR3, the DNA is TGTGCCAGCAGCCAAGGTCAGGACAAAGCCCAGCATTTT. Its translation: CASSQGQDKAQHF.